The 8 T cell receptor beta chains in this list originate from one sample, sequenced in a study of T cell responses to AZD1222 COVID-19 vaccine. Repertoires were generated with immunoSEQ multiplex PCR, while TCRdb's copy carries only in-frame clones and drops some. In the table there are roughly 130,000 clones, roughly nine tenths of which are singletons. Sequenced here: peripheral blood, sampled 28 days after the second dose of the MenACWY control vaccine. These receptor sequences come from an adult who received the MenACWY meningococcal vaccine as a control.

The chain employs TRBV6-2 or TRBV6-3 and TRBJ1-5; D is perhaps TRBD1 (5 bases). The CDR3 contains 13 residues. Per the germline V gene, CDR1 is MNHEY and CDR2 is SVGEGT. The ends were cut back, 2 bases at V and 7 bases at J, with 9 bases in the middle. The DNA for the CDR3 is TGTGCCAGCAGTTACATTGGGGACCAGCCCCAGCATTTT. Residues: CASSYIGDQPQHF.

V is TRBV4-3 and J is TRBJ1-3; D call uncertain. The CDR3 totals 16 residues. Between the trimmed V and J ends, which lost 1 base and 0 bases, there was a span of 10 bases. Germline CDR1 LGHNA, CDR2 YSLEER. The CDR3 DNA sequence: TGCGCCAGCAGCCAAGGGGCAGTAGGCTCTGGAAACACCATATATTTT. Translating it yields CASSQGAVGSGNTIYF.

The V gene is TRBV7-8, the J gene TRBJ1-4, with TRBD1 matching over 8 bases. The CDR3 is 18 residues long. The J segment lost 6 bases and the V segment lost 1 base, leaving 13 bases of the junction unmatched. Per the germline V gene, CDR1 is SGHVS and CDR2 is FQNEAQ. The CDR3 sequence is CASSLDWDRSSLHEKLFF. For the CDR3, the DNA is TGTGCCAGCAGCTTAGATTGGGACAGGTCTTCCTTGCATGAAAAACTGTTTTTT.

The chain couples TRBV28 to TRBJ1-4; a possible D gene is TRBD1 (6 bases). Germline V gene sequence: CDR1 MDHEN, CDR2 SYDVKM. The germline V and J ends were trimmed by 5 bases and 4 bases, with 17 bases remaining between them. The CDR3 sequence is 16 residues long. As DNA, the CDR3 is TGTGCCAGCAGTCCCGGGACAAATAGGGGTAATGAAAAACTGTTTTTT. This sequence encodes CASSPGTNRGNEKLFF.

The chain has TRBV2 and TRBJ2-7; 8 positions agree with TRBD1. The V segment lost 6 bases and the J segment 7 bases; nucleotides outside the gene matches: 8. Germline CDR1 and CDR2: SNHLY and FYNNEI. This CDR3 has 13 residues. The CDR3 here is CASSGQGAREQYF. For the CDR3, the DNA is TGTGCCAGCAGCGGACAGGGTGCAAGGGAGCAGTACTTC.

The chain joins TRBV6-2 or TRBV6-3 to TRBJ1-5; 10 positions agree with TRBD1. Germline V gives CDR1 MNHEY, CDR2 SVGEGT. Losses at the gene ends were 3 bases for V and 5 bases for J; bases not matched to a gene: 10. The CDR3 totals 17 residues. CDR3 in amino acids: CASSYQPGQGSHQPQHF. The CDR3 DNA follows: TGTGCCAGCAGTTATCAACCGGGACAGGGGTCTCATCAGCCCCAGCATTTT.

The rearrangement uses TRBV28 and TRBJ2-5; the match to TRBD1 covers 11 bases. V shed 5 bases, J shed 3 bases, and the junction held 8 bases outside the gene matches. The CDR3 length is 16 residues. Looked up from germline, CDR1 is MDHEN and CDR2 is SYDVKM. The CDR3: CASSEWDRGVEETQYF. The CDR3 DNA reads TGTGCCAGCAGTGAATGGGACAGGGGGGTGGAAGAGACCCAGTACTTC.

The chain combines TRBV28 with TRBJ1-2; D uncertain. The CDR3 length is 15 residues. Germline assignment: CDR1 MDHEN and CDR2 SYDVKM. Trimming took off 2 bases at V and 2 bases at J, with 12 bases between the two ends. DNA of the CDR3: TGTGCCAGCAGTTTAACCGCTGTGCCCAACTATGGCTACACCTTC. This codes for CASSLTAVPNYGYTF.